This T cell receptor beta chain was captured in a study of response to subunit inactivated influenza vaccine. Overall study findings and caveats: The authors suggested that few new T cells are recruited per seasonal influenza vaccination.

A remark on this clonotype: Its antigen is not identified.

A single record per CDR3 protein comes from TCRdb applying MiXCR to the RT-PCR reads. Of a few hundred thousand distinct CDR3 sequences in the sample, 11% to 15% were seen once. The starting material was PBMCs from blood, obtained 12 days after vaccination. The TCR comes from a man over 45 who received an inactivated influenza vaccine.

CDR3 amino acids: CASSLALRGGLQDTQYF. The CDR3 nucleotides read TGTGCCAGCAGCTTAGCGCTGCGGGGGGGCCTCCAAGATACGCAGTATTTT. The rearrangement joins TRBV7-9 to TRBJ2-3; 9 bases map to TRBD2. CDR3 length equals 17 residues. The junction had 9 bases not matched to a gene; V was cut back by 0 bases and J by 5 bases. Per the germline V gene, CDR1 is SEHNR and CDR2 is FQNEAQ (reference sequence).